This T cell receptor beta chain was observed in a study of identical twins (dated by TCRdb to the mid-2010s). Regarding the research as a whole: To test whether fetal clonotypes persist, the study used deep sequencing on TCR alpha and beta repertoires from monozygotic twins, unrelated adults of various ages, and cord blood. Replicate twin experiments were performed at different times using different library preparation protocols to rule out contamination. What the research found in general, with its limitations: Out-of-frame TCR alpha sequences shared between twins showed an excess of low generation-probability sequences compared with coincidental sharing between unrelated individuals. Fewer insertions were carried by abundant cord blood beta clonotypes, a similar but weaker trend appeared in young adult naive repertoires, and no such trend appeared in memory repertoires. Zero-insertion analyses could be partly confounded by invariant T cells such as MAIT and iNKT, though diverse VJ usage argued against such confounding for most clonotypes. In beta out-of-frame sequences, excess twin sharing was weaker, because having fewer shared sequences lowered the signal-to-noise ratio. Because the same donors could not be followed over many years, the conclusions depended on cross-sectional statistical analysis. Recombination models systematically underestimated out-of-frame TCR alpha sharing in monozygotic twins but agreed with sharing between unrelated individuals.

Libraries were made using 5' RACE. The reads were generated on an Illumina HiSeq 2000. Template switching added a universal primer binding site, and the final cDNA carried a unique molecular identifier that allowed TCR cDNA molecules to be counted accurately. First-strand cDNA for TCR alpha and beta chains was synthesized from specific primers in the conserved constant-segment region. To control for contamination, each cDNA library was double barcoded with a SMART-Mk sample barcode plus Illumina barcodes. TruSeq adapter sequences and Illumina sample barcodes were added in two successive PCR steps. TCR alpha and beta cDNA libraries were sequenced on the Illumina HiSeq platform with custom primers. The paper's processing steps were these. Unique molecular identifiers were extracted from raw reads with MiGEC, and CDR3 positions were determined with MiXCR. Recombination models were inferred per individual with the repgenHMM and IGoR tools using an EM algorithm. Shared clonotypes were analyzed with the tcR package in R, and sharing was normalized by the product of cloneset sizes. To study raw recombination free of thymic and clonal selection effects, out-of-frame nonproductive sequences were analyzed. In-frame beta chains were kept once TCRdb had trimmed the public reads at Q25 with fastp and called clones with MiXCR. Identical CDR3 proteins give one entry, which carries the most common genes and DNA. It is TCRdb's table, rather than the study itself, that gives the V and J calls and clone size. This sample lists more than 400,000 distinct CDR3 sequences; over 12% were detected once. Clones ranked in the top ten supply roughly 0.43% of the sample.

Cut back by 3 bases and 3 bases, the V and J ends lie 15 bases apart. As encoded in the germline V gene (reference sequence), CDR1 is DFQATT while CDR2 is SNEGSKA. From the cysteine up to the phenylalanine, the CDR3 has a length of 14 residues. Just CDR3 DNA is preserved here, 42 bases in frame from base 1. This clonotype has just a few counts. Its antigen is unknown. No per-base quality is available; no much larger clone lies one base away. All donors were healthy Caucasians. Three pairs of female monozygotic twins, all aged roughly 18 to 29 years, were included in the twin cohort. CD4+ and CD8+ T cell populations were isolated with positive isolation kits from Invitrogen. These records were also assigned to another study, of yellow fever vaccine responses in identical twins. From that second study: According to the authors, in identical twins the way T cells responded to vaccination appeared partly convergent and partly personalized. Focusing on identical twins, the study followed the T cell clones that responded to the vaccine, and did so with precision.

Material for sequencing was CD4+ T cells sorted from blood. The TCR comes from a woman in her late teens or twenties in good health. The rearranged chain carries TRBV20-1 and TRBJ2-7; the D region possibly corresponds to TRBD2 (7 bases align). The CDR3 protein is CSARGAGDRYEQYF. The nucleotides read TGCAGTGCTAGGGGGGCGGGAGATCGCTACGAGCAGTACTTC.